The present TCR beta chain was sequenced within a study of cytomegalovirus exposure and HLA in healthy donors. Both 60 Vbeta primers and 13 Jbeta primers went into the PCR. The table came from immunoSEQ multiplex PCR; TCRdb's copy has only in-frame clones and leaves some out. The sample includes 80,000 to 100,000 clones, around 68% of them seen just once. The sample comprised PBMCs. The source is a man aged 25 to 40 in good health and CMV-seropositive.

CDR3 sequence: CASSLVAGTDTQYF. CDR3 sequence (DNA): TGTGCCAGCAGTTTAGTAGCAGGGACAGATACGCAGTATTTT. The V and J genes are TRBV7-3 and TRBJ2-3; tentative D call: TRBD1 (5 bases). CDR1 is SGHTA and CDR2 is FQGTGA in the germline V gene. The CDR3 contains 14 residues. V was clipped by 6 bases and J by 3 bases, with 13 bases between them.